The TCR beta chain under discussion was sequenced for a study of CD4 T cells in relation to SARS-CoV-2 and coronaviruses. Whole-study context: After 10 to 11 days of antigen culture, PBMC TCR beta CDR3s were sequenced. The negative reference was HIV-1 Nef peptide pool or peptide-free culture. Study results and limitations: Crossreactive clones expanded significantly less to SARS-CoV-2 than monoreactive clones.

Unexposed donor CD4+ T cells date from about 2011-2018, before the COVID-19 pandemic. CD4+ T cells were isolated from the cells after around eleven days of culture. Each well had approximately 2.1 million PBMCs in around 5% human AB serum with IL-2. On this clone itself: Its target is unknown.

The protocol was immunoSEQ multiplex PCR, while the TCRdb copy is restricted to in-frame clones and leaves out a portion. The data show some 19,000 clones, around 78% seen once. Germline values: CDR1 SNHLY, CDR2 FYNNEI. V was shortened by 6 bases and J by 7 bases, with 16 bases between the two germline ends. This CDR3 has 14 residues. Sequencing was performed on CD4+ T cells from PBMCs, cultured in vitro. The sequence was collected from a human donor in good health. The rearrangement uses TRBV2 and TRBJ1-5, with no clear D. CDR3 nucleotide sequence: TGTGCCAGCAGAAAAGCCCAGGTGGGACAGCCCCAGCATTTT. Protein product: CASRKAQVGQPQHF. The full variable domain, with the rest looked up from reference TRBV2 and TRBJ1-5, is EPEVTQTPSHQVTQMGQEVILRCVPISNHLYFYWYRQILGQKVEFLVSFYNNEISEKSEIFDDQFSVERPDGSNFTLKIRSTKLEDSAMYFCASRKAQVGQPQHFGDGTRLSIL.